This T cell receptor (beta chain) emerged from a study of T cell changes during pregnancy in multiple sclerosis. Clones were read by immunoSEQ multiplex PCR, and TCRdb kept only the in-frame ones, dropping some. The sample yields about 40,000 clones, 75% to 90% seen once. Sequenced material: peripheral blood, taken in the first trimester of pregnancy. The clonotype was recovered from a female donor in good health, enrolled as a control in a pregnancy study.

CDR3 sequence reads: CASSFRGTAEAFF. CDR3 nucleotides: TGTGCCAGCAGCTTTAGGGGGACGGCTGAAGCTTTCTTT. The chain recombines TRBV7-2 with TRBJ1-1; possibly TRBD1 for D (6 bases). With 3 bases removed from V and 6 bases from J, the gap between germline ends came to 11 bases. This CDR3 contains 13 residues. Germline V gives CDR1 SGHTA, CDR2 FQGNSA.